The next 28 T cell receptor beta chains were all read from a single sample in a study of T cells in tuberculosis. Produced via immunoSEQ multiplex PCR; TCRdb's table is partial and in-frame only. The table shows roughly 35,000 clones, with more than 85% occurring only once. The sequenced sample consisted of PBMCs. These receptors came from a donor between 5 and 29 years old with latent tuberculosis or without tuberculosis infection.

This chain joins TRBV29-1 and TRBJ2-1, with a tentative D call TRBD2 (7 bases). Trimming took 1 base from V and 2 from J, leaving 15 bases between them. CDR1 is SQVTM, CDR2 ANQGSEA, per germline. The CDR3 covers 16 residues. The CDR3 DNA reads TGCAGCGTTGAAGGAGGGGGGGTGGTGACCTACAATGAGCAGTTCTTC. It codes for CSVEGGGVVTYNEQFF.

The chain uses TRBV9 and TRBJ1-2; no firm D call. V was trimmed by 0 bases and J by 7 bases, leaving 7 bases between them. The CDR3 totals 12 residues. Germline V gene lookup returns CDR1 SGDLS and CDR2 YYNGEE. The CDR3 loop is CASSVGGFGYTF. The CDR3, as DNA: TGTGCCAGCAGCGTAGGAGGATTTGGCTACACCTTC.

The rearrangement joins TRBV28 to TRBJ2-2; 7 bases line up with TRBD2. The CDR3 covers 16 residues. Germline CDR1 is MDHEN and CDR2 is SYDVKM. V lost 1 base and J lost 4; bases outside the gene matches: 6. The CDR3 is CASSLYFSGLTGELFF. The CDR3 coding sequence is TGTGCCAGCAGTTTATATTTTAGCGGGCTCACCGGGGAGCTGTTTTTT. The whole variable domain, filled in from reference TRBV28 and TRBJ2-2, reads DVKVTQSSRYLVKRTGEKVFLECVQDMDHENMFWYRQDPGLGLRLIYFSYDVKMKEKGDIPEGYSVSREKKERFSLILESASTNQTSMYLCASSLYFSGLTGELFFGEGSRLTVL.

CDR3: CSVPGLAFPREQFF. CDR3 sequence (DNA): TGCAGCGTGCCGGGACTAGCGTTTCCCAGGGAGCAGTTCTTC. V and J are TRBV29-1 and TRBJ2-1; TRBD2 agrees at 10 bases. V lost 6 bases and J lost 10; bases outside the gene matches: 12. The CDR3 is 14 residues long. Germline lookup yields CDR1 SQVTM and CDR2 ANQGSEA.

The V and J genes are TRBV28 and TRBJ1-2, with D perhaps matching TRBD1 (5 bases). The V end lost 3 bases, the J end lost 8 bases, and 22 bases lay between the germline ends. Per germline, CDR1 MDHEN and CDR2 SYDVKM. CDR3 size: 16 residues. CDR3 in DNA: TGTGCCAGCAGTTTGCCCCCGATGCGGACAATTCCCGGCTACACCTTC. Residues: CASSLPPMRTIPGYTF.

This sequence joins TRBV7-9 and TRBJ2-3; TRBD2 matches 14 bases. This CDR3 is 16 amino acids long. Germline assignment: CDR1 SEHNR and CDR2 FQNEAQ (reference sequence). V lost 7 bases, J lost 6 bases, and 9 bases stayed unmatched. CDR3 bases: TGTGCCAGCACCTTCGGACTAGCGGGGGGTGAGGATACGCAGTATTTT. Its protein product is CASTFGLAGGEDTQYF.

J is TRBJ1-4 and V is TRBV4-2; D may be TRBD1 (6 bases). V lost 0 bases, J lost 5 bases, and 13 bases lay in between. This CDR3 region has 16 residues. Germline V gives CDR1 LGHNA, CDR2 YNFKEQ. As DNA, the CDR3 is TGTGCCAGCAGCCAAGAACGGACAGCTGCCAATGAAAAACTGTTTTTT. It encodes CASSQERTAANEKLFF.

The chain links TRBV7-2 to TRBJ2-1; D gene ambiguous. The germline V and J ends were trimmed by 2 bases and 5 bases, with 7 bases remaining between them. The CDR3 is 13 residues long. CDR1 is SGHTA and CDR2 is FQGNSA in the germline V gene. CDR3: CASSLQNNNEQFF. CDR3 nucleotide sequence: TGTGCCAGCAGCTTACAGAACAACAATGAGCAGTTCTTC.

The CDR3 is CASSGDRVENTEAFF. CDR3 in DNA: TGTGCCAGCAGCGGGGACAGGGTGGAGAACACTGAAGCTTTCTTT. This chain joins TRBV9 and TRBJ1-1; 9 nucleotides agree with TRBD1. After removal of 3 bases from V and 1 base from J, the junction contained 4 bases not matched to a gene. The CDR3 has 15 residues. Germline V gene sequence: CDR1 SGDLS, CDR2 YYNGEE.

The chain is built from TRBV19 and TRBJ2-7; TRBD1 might be the D (5 bases). The CDR3 sequence is 14 residues long. Looked up from germline, CDR1 is LNHDA and CDR2 is SQIVND (reference sequence). V gave up 6 bases and J gave up 1 base, with 13 bases separating them. The CDR3 region has the DNA TGTGCCAGTAGGCCCTGGGCAGGGTCCTACGAGCAGTACTTC. Amino acids: CASRPWAGSYEQYF. The full variable domain, in which reference TRBV19 and TRBJ2-7 provide the parts outside the CDR3, is DGGITQSPKYLFRKEGQNVTLSCEQNLNHDAMYWYRQDPGQGLRLIYYSQIVNDFQKGDIAEGYSVSREKKESFPLTVTSAQKNPTAFYLCASRPWAGSYEQYFGPGTRLTVT.

This chain uses TRBV27 with TRBJ2-7, with 8 bases lining up with TRBD2. In germline, CDR1 is MNHEY, CDR2 SMNVEV (reference sequence). This CDR3 region has 16 residues. With 8 bases clipped from V and 3 bases from J, the junction kept 15 bases outside the gene matches. As DNA, the CDR3 is TGTGCCAGCTCCTTAGGGCCGGACGCGGGAGGCTACGAGCAGTACTTC. This gives the protein CASSLGPDAGGYEQYF.

V usage is TRBV28 and J usage is TRBJ1-2; weak D call: TRBD1 (5 bases). Trimming shortened V by 0 bases and J by 7 bases, and 15 bases separated the two germline ends. Germline V gene data show CDR1 as MDHEN and CDR2 as SYDVKM. The CDR3 runs to 15 residues. Here the CDR3 DNA reads TGTGCCAGCAGTTTATGGGGCGCGGGACCAGGTGGCTACACCTTC. Protein sequence: CASSLWGAGPGGYTF.

The CDR3 nucleotides are TGTGCCAGCAGTTTATCAACACCTTTCTCCTACGAGCAGTACTTC. Its protein product is CASSLSTPFSYEQYF. The J gene is TRBJ2-7, the V gene TRBV28, with no clear D. The ends were cut back, 1 base at V and 0 bases at J, with 10 bases in the middle. The CDR3 has 15 residues. In germline, CDR1 is MDHEN, CDR2 SYDVKM.

The chain links TRBV7-2 to TRBJ1-1; TRBD1 matches at 7 bases. Germline lookup yields CDR1 SGHTA and CDR2 FQGNSA. The junction had 9 bases not matched to a gene; V was cut back by 4 bases and J by 4 bases. The CDR3 is 15 amino acids. This chain's CDR3 is CASSSTQTGATEAFF. The CDR3 DNA follows: TGTGCCAGCAGCTCTACACAAACAGGGGCCACTGAAGCTTTCTTT.

Only a few counts were recorded for this clone. CDR3 sequence reads: CAWSVLRTVDGYTF. Written as DNA, the CDR3 is TGTGCCTGGAGTGTACTCAGGACAGTAGATGGCTACACCTTC. The rearrangement links TRBV30 to TRBJ1-2; maybe TRBD1 (6 bases). The CDR3 spans 14 residues. V was clipped by 0 bases and J by 6 bases, with 14 bases between them. In germline, CDR1 is GTSNPN, CDR2 SVGIG (reference sequence).

The chain employs TRBV2 and TRBJ2-3, with 7 bases matching TRBD2. Germline loops: CDR1 SNHLY, CDR2 FYNNEI. The CDR3 spans 16 residues. V gave up 7 bases and J gave up 5 bases; unmatched junction bases: 15. The CDR3 DNA sequence: TGTGCCAGCAAGAGAAGCGCCGGGAGGTGGAGAGATACGCAGTATTTT. Amino acid sequence: CASKRSAGRWRDTQYF.

V usage is TRBV27 and J usage is TRBJ1-2; weak D call: TRBD1 (5 bases). Germline lookup yields CDR1 MNHEY and CDR2 SMNVEV (reference sequence). The CDR3 loop spans 14 amino acids. Trimming shortened V by 3 bases and J by 4 bases, and 12 bases separated the two germline ends. The DNA for the CDR3 is TGTGCCAGCAGTTTCCGGGACTGGGGCTATGGCTACACCTTC. This sequence encodes CASSFRDWGYGYTF.

This sequence joins TRBV29-1 and TRBJ2-1, with D possibly matching TRBD1 (6 bases). Trimming left V 8 bases short and J 7 bases short, with 21 bases between. The CDR3 consists of 14 residues. The germline V gene has CDR1 SQVTM and CDR2 ANQGSEA. The CDR3 region has the DNA TGCAGCTCCCGAGGGGGTCAACCTCGGAATGAGCAGTTCTTC. Amino acid sequence: CSSRGGQPRNEQFF.

The chain carries TRBV5-4 and TRBJ2-7, with 9 bases lining up with TRBD1. CDR1 SGHNT and CDR2 YYREEE come from the germline V gene (reference sequence). Trimming took 4 bases from V and 6 from J; bases not matched to a gene: 8. This CDR3 has 14 amino acids. CDR3 DNA sequence: TGTGCCAGCAGCGGGACAGGGTCGATCGGCGAGCAGTACTTC. Translation gives CASSGTGSIGEQYF.

The CDR3 nucleotides read TGTGCCAGCAGCGTAGGTGCAGGTAAAAGGGGACTCTCCTACGAGCAGTACTTC. Translation: CASSVGAGKRGLSYEQYF. This sequence joins TRBV9 and TRBJ2-7, with a weak D call TRBD2 (6 bases). CDR3 length: 18 amino acids. The V end was cut by 0 bases, the J end by 0 bases, with 19 bases between. Germline values: CDR1 SGDLS, CDR2 YYNGEE.

The chain recombines TRBV14 with TRBJ2-5, with D possibly TRBD2 on 7 matching bases. V was pared by 4 bases and J by 14 bases, with 23 bases between. There are 14 residues in the CDR3. From germline, CDR1 is SGHDN and CDR2 FVKESK. In nucleotides, the CDR3 is TGTGCCAGCAGCCTACTAGGGGGGGGAAGGCTGGTCTACTTC. This codes for CASSLLGGGRLVYF. The entire variable domain, with the rest obtained from reference TRBV14 and TRBJ2-5, is as follows: EAGVTQFPSHSVIEKGQTVTLRCDPISGHDNLYWYRRVMGKEIKFLLHFVKESKQDESGMPNNRFLAERTGGTYSTLKVQPAELEDSGVYFCASSLLGGGRLVYFGPGTRLLVL.

The gene calls are TRBV5-6 and TRBJ1-4; D is perhaps TRBD1 (6 bases). The V end was cut by 6 bases, the J end by 8 bases, with 23 bases between. The germline V gene has CDR1 SGHDT and CDR2 YYEEEE. The CDR3 is 16 residues long. CDR3 bases: TGTGCCAGCACCTTCCGGGGCGGAGGCCAGGGGGAAAAACTGTTTTTT. Translating gives CASTFRGGGQGEKLFF.

The gene calls are TRBV6-5 and TRBJ1-2; D is unclear. V dropped 6 bases and J dropped 1 base, with 15 bases sitting between them. The CDR3 totals 15 residues. CDR1 and CDR2 from the germline V gene are MNHEY and SVGAGI. In nucleotides, the CDR3 is TGTGCCAGCAGGCGATACGAGGAAATTAACTATGGCTACACCTTC. Its protein product is CASRRYEEINYGYTF.

The CDR3 nucleotides are TGTGCCAGCAGTGATTCGAGGACAGGGAACAATGAGCAGTTCTTC. This sequence encodes CASSDSRTGNNEQFF. The genes are TRBV6-4 and TRBJ2-1, with 8 bases identical to TRBD1. Germline loops: CDR1 MRHNA, CDR2 SNTAGT. V shed 3 bases, J shed 5 bases, and the junction held 6 bases outside the gene matches. The length of the CDR3 is 15 residues.

The chain is built from TRBV4-1 and TRBJ2-1; D is perhaps TRBD2 (7 bases). V shed 4 bases and J shed 8 bases, with 12 bases lying between them. The germline CDR1 and CDR2 sequences are MGHRA and YSYEKL. The CDR3 spans 13 residues. The CDR3 nucleotides are TGCGCCAGCAGCCGGGGGGAGGGGGATGAGCAGTTCTTC. Its protein product is CASSRGEGDEQFF.

The rearrangement joins TRBV30 to TRBJ1-2; D is possibly TRBD1 (6 bases). CDR1 is GTSNPN and CDR2 is SVGIG in the germline V gene (reference sequence). The CDR3 is made up of 13 amino acids. Trimming took off 2 bases at V and 4 bases at J, with 11 bases between the two ends. CDR3 region: CAWSLRGAYGYTF. The CDR3 DNA reads as TGTGCCTGGAGTCTCCGGGGGGCCTATGGCTACACCTTC.

The chain joins TRBV11-2 to TRBJ1-2; D not resolved. The germline V and J ends were trimmed by 2 bases and 3 bases, with 10 bases remaining between them. In germline, CDR1 is SGHAT, CDR2 FQNNGV. The CDR3 totals 14 residues. The CDR3 nucleotides read TGTGCCAGCAGCTTATCGTGGAGGGACTATGGCTACACCTTC. It yields the protein CASSLSWRDYGYTF.

The gene calls are TRBV6-6 and TRBJ1-1; D gene unclear. CDR3 length equals 16 residues. V was trimmed by 6 bases and J by 0 bases, leaving 17 bases between them. Germline V gives CDR1 MNHNY, CDR2 SVGAGI (reference sequence). The DNA for the CDR3 is TGTGCCAGCAGCGATCCCTCGCGGCAGTTGAACACTGAAGCTTTCTTT. It encodes CASSDPSRQLNTEAFF.